Below are 21 T cell receptor beta chains sequenced from a single sample in a study of CD8 T cells in Susac syndrome. RNA amounts of 0.5 to 1 ug underwent reverse transcription with random hexamers. TCRdb re-called the immunoSEQ multiplex PCR reads through MiXCR, storing one row per CDR3 protein. This table holds 160,000 or so distinct CDR3 sequences, roughly 95% found once. The specimen was CD4+ T cells from PBMCs. All receptors come from a human donor with multiple sclerosis.

The V and J genes are TRBV5-1 and TRBJ2-3; possible D gene TRBD2, 5 bases. Germline CDR1 and CDR2: SGHRS and YFSETQ. Trimming pared 6 bases from V and 2 bases from J, leaving 13 bases between. CDR3 length: 14 residues. DNA of the CDR3: TGCGCCAGCACCCGGGGTAGACACACAGATACGCAGTATTTT. As protein: CASTRGRHTDTQYF.

The J gene is TRBJ1-4, the V gene TRBV4-3; 7 nucleotides align to TRBD1. The CDR3 is made up of 19 amino acids. CDR1 and CDR2 (germline): LGHNA, YSLEER. V lost 1 base and J lost 4; bases outside the gene matches: 15. CDR3 in amino acids: CASSQGRAGGGPINEKLFF. In nucleotides, the CDR3 is TGCGCCAGCAGCCAAGGGAGGGCAGGGGGAGGGCCGATTAATGAAAAACTGTTTTTT.

The chain carries TRBV27 and TRBJ2-7, with TRBD2 matching 12 bases. V lost 4 bases to trimming and J lost 6 bases; unmatched junction nucleotides: 10. The CDR3 contains 16 residues. Germline-derived CDR1 and CDR2 are MNHEY and SMNVEV (reference sequence). CDR3 protein: CASSSRLAGALREQYF. The CDR3 DNA follows: TGTGCCAGCAGTTCCCGACTAGCGGGAGCTTTACGCGAGCAGTACTTC.

In this sample, this clonotype turned up once. V gene TRBV5-1 combines with J gene TRBJ2-5; 9 bases are a match to TRBD2. CDR1 is SGHRS and CDR2 is YFSETQ in the germline V gene. This CDR3 has 14 amino acids. The trim removed 4 bases at V and 5 bases at J, leaving 6 bases unmatched. CDR3 DNA: TGCGCCAGCAGCCTCGGGACTAGCTTGGAGACCCAGTACTTC. Amino acid sequence: CASSLGTSLETQYF.

V gene TRBV6-6 combines with J gene TRBJ1-1; TRBD1 is a possible D gene (6 bases). The CDR3 totals 15 residues. With 5 bases removed from V and 4 bases from J, the gap between germline ends came to 17 bases. CDR1 is MNHNY and CDR2 is SVGAGI in the germline V gene (reference sequence). CDR3 in DNA: TGTGCCAGCAGTCTACCCCAGACAGGAAGCACTGAAGCTTTCTTT. Its protein is CASSLPQTGSTEAFF.

The rearrangement joins TRBV6-2 or TRBV6-3 to TRBJ2-7; D may correspond to TRBD1 or TRBD2 (5 bases each). The germline CDR1 and CDR2 sequences are MNHEY and SVGEGT. V lost 6 bases, J lost 3 bases, and 15 bases lay in between. This CDR3 has 14 amino acids. CDR3 sequence reads: CASRPGTGFYEQYF. CDR3 in DNA: TGTGCCAGCAGACCCGGGACCGGATTCTACGAGCAGTACTTC.

The chain uses TRBV10-3 and TRBJ2-1, with D perhaps TRBD2 (5 bases). The CDR3 runs to 15 residues. V gave up 4 bases and J gave up 9 bases, with 19 bases separating them. CDR1 and CDR2 (germline): ENHRY, SYGVKD. Written as DNA, the CDR3 is TGTGCCATCAGTGTGCATGGGGAGAGGGCCGTTGAGCAGTTCTTC. This encodes CAISVHGERAVEQFF.

J is TRBJ1-2 and V is TRBV28, with D perhaps matching TRBD1 (5 bases). Trimming stripped 4 bases from V and 4 bases from J, with 13 bases between. The CDR3 is made up of 14 amino acids. Germline V gene sequence: CDR1 MDHEN, CDR2 SYDVKM. The CDR3 sequence: CASSSGPETYGYTF. CDR3 nucleotides: TGTGCCAGCAGTTCGGGACCCGAAACCTATGGCTACACCTTC.

The chain links TRBV9 to TRBJ2-2; 7 nucleotides line up with TRBD2. V shed 3 bases, J shed 2 bases, and the junction held 7 bases outside the gene matches. The CDR3 length is 16 residues. Germline CDR1 SGDLS, CDR2 YYNGEE. This CDR3 reads CASSEPGLTNTGELFF. The CDR3 nucleotides are TGTGCCAGCAGCGAGCCGGGACTAACTAACACCGGGGAGCTGTTTTTT.

This rearrangement joins TRBV3-1 to TRBJ2-7; D uncertain. V shed 0 bases and J shed 10 bases, with 13 bases lying between them. The germline V gene has CDR1 LGHDT and CDR2 YNNKEL (reference sequence). The CDR3 sequence is 13 residues long. The CDR3 is CASSQDGRPSQYF. The CDR3 nucleotides read TGTGCCAGCAGCCAAGATGGCAGGCCGTCCCAGTACTTC.

A single count supports this clonotype. The chain combines TRBV5-1 with TRBJ1-5; 7 bases line up with TRBD1. The V gene's germline CDR1 is SGHRS and CDR2 YFSETQ. This CDR3 spans 15 amino acids. Trimming at V came to 5 bases and at J to 7 bases, leaving 12 bases not matched to a gene. The CDR3 region has the DNA TGCGCCAGCAGGCAAGGGACAGCCGGGGAACAGCCCCAGCATTTT. Amino acid sequence: CASRQGTAGEQPQHF.

In its sample, this clonotype was seen once. The chain is built from TRBV29-1 and TRBJ2-1; D possibly uses TRBD1 or TRBD2 (5 bases each). The CDR3 is made up of 13 amino acids. Germline V gives CDR1 SQVTM, CDR2 ANQGSEA. Trimming took off 3 bases at V and 6 bases at J, with 12 bases between the two ends. The CDR3 nucleotides read TGCAGCGTTGAGGGACGGTTCGGCAATGAGCAGTTCTTC. Residues: CSVEGRFGNEQFF.

V usage is TRBV6-6 and J usage is TRBJ2-2; D is possibly TRBD2 (5 bases). CDR1 is MNHNY and CDR2 is SVGAGI in the germline V gene (reference sequence). The CDR3 consists of 15 residues. Trimming stripped 7 bases from V and 7 bases from J, with 19 bases between. The chain's CDR3 is CASIEGTAVDGELFF. CDR3 DNA sequence: TGTGCCAGCATTGAGGGTACCGCCGTGGACGGGGAGCTGTTTTTT.

The chain joins TRBV7-9 to TRBJ1-3; D remains ambiguous. The CDR3 has 13 amino acids. V lost 5 bases and J lost 7, with 12 bases in between. Looked up from germline, CDR1 is SEHNR and CDR2 is FQNEAQ (reference sequence). Here the CDR3 DNA reads TGTGCCAGCAGCCAACCCCCGCTGAACACCATATATTTT. Its translation is CASSQPPLNTIYF.

The V and J genes are TRBV18 and TRBJ1-2; D is unresolved. This CDR3 is built from 15 residues. Trimming removed 4 bases at V and 0 bases at J, with 12 bases between. Germline CDR1 and CDR2: KGHSH and LQKENI. This CDR3 is CASSRSGDTNYGYTF. The CDR3 nucleotides are TGTGCCAGCTCACGCTCCGGAGATACTAACTATGGCTACACCTTC. Looking up the rest from reference TRBV18 and TRBJ1-2 gives the full variable domain: NAGVMQNPRHLVRRRGQEARLRCSPMKGHSHVYWYRQLPEEGLKFMVYLQKENIIDESGMPKERFSAEFPKEGPSILRIQQVVRGDSAAYFCASSRSGDTNYGYTFGSGTRLTVV.

The V and J genes are TRBV6-1 and TRBJ2-5, with D unclear. CDR3 length equals 13 residues. V lost 11 bases and J 5 bases, leaving 18 bases between the germline ends. The germline V gene encodes CDR1 MNHNS and CDR2 SASEGT. CDR3 coding DNA: TGTGCCTGCCGCGGTGCGGCTGGGGAGACCCAGTACTTC. Encoded protein: CACRGAAGETQYF.

The J gene is TRBJ1-4, the V gene TRBV18, with TRBD1 as a possible D gene (6 bases). Germline CDR1 is KGHSH and CDR2 is LQKENI. This CDR3 has 14 amino acids. Trimming left V 6 bases short and J 4 bases short, with 12 bases between. The CDR3 loop reads CASSQGHHNEKLFF. DNA for the CDR3: TGTGCCAGCTCGCAGGGACACCATAATGAAAAACTGTTTTTT.

The gene calls are TRBV3-1 and TRBJ1-2; 7 positions match TRBD1. There are 14 residues in the CDR3. J gave up 7 bases and V 1 base, and 6 bases lay outside the gene matches. Germline V lookup: CDR1 LGHDT, CDR2 YNNKEL (reference sequence). The CDR3 DNA reads as TGTGCCAGCAGCCAAGGAGGGGGCGCAGGTGGCTACACCTTC. Translating it yields CASSQGGGAGGYTF.

The J gene is TRBJ2-3, the V gene TRBV20-1; 10 bases fit TRBD2. Per germline, CDR1 DFQATT and CDR2 SNEGSKA (reference sequence). Germline trimming cut 6 bases from V and 4 bases from J; bases unmatched to any gene: 13. This CDR3 contains 16 residues. In DNA, the CDR3 is TGCAGTGCCTGCAGAGGAGCGGGAGGGGCCGCAGATACGCAGTATTTT. Residues: CSACRGAGGAADTQYF.

The chain employs TRBV4-3 and TRBJ1-2; 8 nucleotides match TRBD1. Per germline, CDR1 LGHNA and CDR2 YSLEER. V lost 4 bases and J lost 3; bases outside the gene matches: 13. The CDR3 runs 17 residues. As DNA, the CDR3 is TGCGCCAGCAGCCCGCGGACAGGGAACCCCACTTACTATGGCTACACCTTC. This translates into CASSPRTGNPTYYGYTF.

This chain links TRBV27 with TRBJ2-1; 7 bases map to TRBD2. The V gene's germline CDR1 is MNHEY and CDR2 SMNVEV (reference sequence). This CDR3 region has 15 residues. V was clipped by 2 bases and J by 3 bases; unmatched bases: 4. CDR3 protein: CASSLQASGYNEQFF. In DNA form, the CDR3 reads TGTGCCAGCAGTTTACAGGCTAGCGGCTACAATGAGCAGTTCTTC.